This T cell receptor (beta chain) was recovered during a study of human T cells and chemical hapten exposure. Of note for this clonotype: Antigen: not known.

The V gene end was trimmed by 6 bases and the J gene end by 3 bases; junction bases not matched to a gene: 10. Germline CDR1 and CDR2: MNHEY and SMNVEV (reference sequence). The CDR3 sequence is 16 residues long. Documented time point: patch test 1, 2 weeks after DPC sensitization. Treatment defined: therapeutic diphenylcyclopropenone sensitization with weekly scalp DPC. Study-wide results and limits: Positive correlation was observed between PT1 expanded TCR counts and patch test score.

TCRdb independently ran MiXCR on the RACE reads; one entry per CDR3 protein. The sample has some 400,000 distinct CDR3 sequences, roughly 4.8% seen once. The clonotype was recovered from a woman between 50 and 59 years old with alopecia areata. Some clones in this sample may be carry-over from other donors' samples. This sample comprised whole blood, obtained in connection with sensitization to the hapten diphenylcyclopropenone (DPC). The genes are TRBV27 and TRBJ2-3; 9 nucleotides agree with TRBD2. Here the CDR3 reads CASRPAGGRRTDTQYF. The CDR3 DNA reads TGTGCCAGCAGGCCGGCGGGAGGGCGAAGGACAGATACGCAGTATTTT.